These 12 T cell receptor beta chains originate from one sample sequenced in a study of blood T cell repertoires in COVID-19. Clones were sequenced by immunoSEQ multiplex PCR, and TCRdb holds only the in-frame ones, with some missing. This sample has about 170,000 clones, with more than 85% found just once. The sequenced sample consisted of peripheral blood. All receptors come from a woman at least 80 years old with COVID-19, enrolled during active disease.

This clone appeared a single time. This chain links TRBV9 with TRBJ1-1; D is perhaps TRBD1 (5 bases). From germline, CDR1 is SGDLS and CDR2 YYNGEE. The V end was cut by 2 bases, the J end by 11 bases, with 13 bases between. This CDR3 spans 12 amino acids. CDR3 loop: CASSVDGGWAFF. CDR3 coding DNA: TGTGCCAGCAGCGTCGACGGGGGATGGGCTTTCTTT.

The CDR3 loop reads CASSLEFGGAVDQPQHF. For the CDR3, the DNA is TGTGCCAGCAGCTTAGAGTTTGGGGGCGCAGTCGATCAGCCCCAGCATTTT. The V call is TRBV7-8, the J call TRBJ1-5; the D gene is possibly TRBD1 (6 bases). This CDR3 has 17 residues. The germline V gene has CDR1 SGHVS and CDR2 FQNEAQ. The ends were cut back, 1 base at V and 5 bases at J, with 18 bases in the middle.

This chain links TRBV21-1 with TRBJ2-1; TRBD2 is the table's D call and was not checked against the DNA. TRBV21-1 is assigned pseudogene status. This CDR3 has 11 residues. The CDR3 region is CASRTRNEQFF. CDR3 sequence (DNA): TGTGCCAGCCGAACGAGGAATGAGCAGTTCTTC.

J is TRBJ2-5 and V is TRBV6-6; no reliable D call. Germline V gives CDR1 MNHNY, CDR2 SVGAGI (reference sequence). V gave up 5 bases and J gave up 4 bases, with 14 bases separating them. The CDR3 is 14 residues long. The CDR3 here is CASSPRWSGETQYF. The CDR3 nucleotides are TGTGCCAGCAGTCCACGTTGGAGTGGAGAGACCCAGTACTTC.

The chain couples TRBV29-1 to TRBJ1-1, with D possibly matching TRBD1 (6 bases). V was clipped by 6 bases and J by 1 base, with 15 bases between them. The CDR3 is made up of 14 amino acids. Germline assignment: CDR1 SQVTM and CDR2 ANQGSEA. The CDR3 coding sequence is TGCAGCGTGAGGGGGGGTAGAGGGAACACTGAAGCTTTCTTT. Its protein product is CSVRGGRGNTEAFF.

The J gene is TRBJ2-3, the V gene TRBV7-2; TRBD1 agrees at 8 bases. Germline V gives CDR1 SGHTA, CDR2 FQGNSA. V lost 5 bases, J lost 6 bases, and 10 bases stayed unmatched. The CDR3 sequence is 15 residues long. In nucleotides, the CDR3 is TGTGCCAGCAGCACACGCTTAACAGGGGGGGATACGCAGTATTTT. Protein product: CASSTRLTGGDTQYF.

Here the CDR3 reads CASSSRTPGNTIYF. The CDR3 coding sequence is TGTGCCAGCAGCTCTAGGACTCCTGGAAACACCATATATTTT. This chain uses TRBV6-5 with TRBJ1-3; D remains unclear. Germline loops: CDR1 MNHEY, CDR2 SVGAGI. With 6 bases removed from V and 2 bases from J, the gap between germline ends came to 11 bases. The CDR3 totals 14 residues.

The chain links TRBV5-5 to TRBJ1-2; TRBD1 matches at 9 bases. V lost 4 bases, J lost 8 bases, and 15 bases stayed unmatched. This CDR3 region has 16 residues. Germline values: CDR1 SGHKS, CDR2 YYEKEE (reference sequence). CDR3 sequence: CASSRVLTGGGEGYTF. Written as DNA, the CDR3 is TGTGCCAGCAGCCGGGTCCTGACAGGGGGAGGTGAAGGCTACACCTTC.

The CDR3 DNA reads TGCAGCGTTGAAGATAGTAATATCTACTTC. Translated: CSVEDSNIYF. V gene TRBV29-1 combines with J gene TRBJ2-7; D ambiguous. Germline CDR1 is SQVTM and CDR2 is ANQGSEA. Trimming took off 0 bases at V and 13 bases at J, with 10 bases between the two ends. The CDR3 runs to 10 residues.

The DNA for the CDR3 is TGTGCCAGCAGCTTCGACGGGGGCTCCTACGAGCAGTACTTC. This sequence encodes CASSFDGGSYEQYF. V is TRBV11-1 and J is TRBJ2-7; a weak D match, TRBD2 (6 bases). V lost 3 bases and J 0 bases, leaving 9 bases between the germline ends. CDR3 size: 14 residues. Germline lookup yields CDR1 SGHAT and CDR2 FQDESV (reference sequence).

The rearrangement joins TRBV12-3 or TRBV12-4 to TRBJ1-6; D unclear. V dropped 5 bases and J dropped 9 bases, with 11 bases sitting between them. This CDR3 region has 13 residues. The CDR3 reads CASSLVEGSPLHF. The CDR3 region has the DNA TGTGCCAGCAGTCTGGTTGAGGGTTCACCCCTCCACTTT.

The chain joins TRBV19 to TRBJ1-2; 8 bases align to TRBD1. J gave up 2 bases and V 1 base, and 3 bases lay outside the gene matches. There are 15 residues in the CDR3. Germline CDR1 is LNHDA and CDR2 is SQIVND (reference sequence). The CDR3 here is CASSIAQGANYGYTF. CDR3 bases: TGTGCCAGTAGTATAGCGCAGGGGGCCAACTATGGCTACACCTTC. Full variable domain (rest looked up from reference TRBV19 and TRBJ1-2): DGGITQSPKYLFRKEGQNVTLSCEQNLNHDAMYWYRQDPGQGLRLIYYSQIVNDFQKGDIAEGYSVSREKKESFPLTVTSAQKNPTAFYLCASSIAQGANYGYTFGSGTRLTVV.